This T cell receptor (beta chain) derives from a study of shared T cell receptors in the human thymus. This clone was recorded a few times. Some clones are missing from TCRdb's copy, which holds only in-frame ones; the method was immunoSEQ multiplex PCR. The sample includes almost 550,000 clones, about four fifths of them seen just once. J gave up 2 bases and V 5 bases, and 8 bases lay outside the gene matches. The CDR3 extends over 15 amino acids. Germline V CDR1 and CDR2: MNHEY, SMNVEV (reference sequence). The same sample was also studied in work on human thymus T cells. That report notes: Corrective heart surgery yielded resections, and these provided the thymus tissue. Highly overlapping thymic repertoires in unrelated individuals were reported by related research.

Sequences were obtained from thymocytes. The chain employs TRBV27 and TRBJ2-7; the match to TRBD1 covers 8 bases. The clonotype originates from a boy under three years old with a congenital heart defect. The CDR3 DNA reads TGTGCCAGCAGTCCCCCGGGACAGGTCCCCTACGAGCAGTACTTC. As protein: CASSPPGQVPYEQYF.